These T cell receptor beta chains were read from a single sample in a study of blood T cell repertoires in COVID-19. Profiling relied on immunoSEQ multiplex PCR, and the TCRdb table lists in-frame clones only, not all of them. Of 150,000 to 200,000 clones listed, 87% are singletons. Sequences were obtained from peripheral blood. Source of these receptors: a human donor in a cohort sampled during active COVID-19. Each CDR3 is given with its conserved first and last residue. A D gene is named only where the DNA matches it firmly. Not every row has a clone size; where given, it reads once, few, many or a size class.

abundance	j_gene	d_gene	v_gene	CDR3aa	CDR3nt
NA	TRBJ2-1	NA	TRBV7-2	CASSLNRVNEQFF	TGTGCCAGCAGCTTAAACCGAGTTAATGAGCAGTTCTTC
NA	TRBJ1-1	NA	TRBV19	CASSGPGHSSEAFF	TGTGCCAGTAGCGGACCGGGACACTCGTCTGAAGCTTTCTTT
NA	TRBJ2-7	NA	TRBV28	CASSFSPPDSPYEQYF	TGTGCCAGCAGTTTTTCTCCCCCTGACAGCCCCTACGAGCAGTACTTC
NA	TRBJ2-1	NA	TRBV5-1	CASSIAGAINEQFF	TGCGCCAGCAGCATCGCGGGGGCGATCAATGAGCAGTTCTTC
once	TRBJ2-7	TRBD1	TRBV5-6	CASSFGDREIVYEQYF	TGTGCCAGCAGCTTTGGGGACAGGGAAATCGTGTACGAGCAGTACTTC
NA	TRBJ2-1	TRBD2	TRBV7-8	CASSLTRGGRYNEQFF	TGTGCCAGCAGCTTGACCCGGGGGGGTCGGTACAATGAGCAGTTCTTC
NA	TRBJ1-5	NA	TRBV11-2	CASSPTGGIGNQPQHF	TGTGCCAGCAGCCCGACGGGGGGTATAGGCAATCAGCCCCAGCATTTT
NA	TRBJ1-1	NA	TRBV5-7	CASALGGAEDTEAFF	TGTGCCAGCGCCCTGGGGGGGGCTGAGGACACTGAAGCTTTCTTT
once	TRBJ2-5	TRBD2	TRBV7-2	CASSRDTTSAKETQYF	TGTGCCAGCAGCCGCGACACGACTAGCGCTAAAGAGACCCAGTACTTC
NA	TRBJ2-7	TRBD1	TRBV2	CASSERQGAYEQYF	TGTGCCAGCAGTGAAAGACAGGGCGCCTACGAGCAGTACTTC
NA	TRBJ2-5	NA	TRBV30	CAWSATGYQETQYF	TGTGCCTGGAGTGCTACAGGGTACCAAGAGACCCAGTACTTC
NA	TRBJ2-3	TRBD2	TRBV5-6	CASTSLFTGGYTDTQYF	TGTGCCAGCACCTCACTATTCACGGGAGGGTACACAGATACGCAGTATTTT
NA	TRBJ1-2	TRBD1	TRBV27	CASRGTGGNYGYTF	TGTGCCAGCAGGGGGACAGGGGGAAACTATGGCTACACCTTC
NA	TRBJ2-1	TRBD2	TRBV10-2	CASSERGGRKGEAYNEQFF	TGCGCCAGCAGTGAGAGAGGCGGGAGGAAAGGGGAGGCCTACAATGAGCAGTTCTTC
NA	TRBJ1-4	NA	TRBV9	CASSVGIVSLGVATNEKLFF	TGTGCCAGCAGCGTAGGGATCGTTTCCCTCGGGGTTGCAACTAATGAAAAACTGTTTTTT
NA	TRBJ1-2	TRBD1	TRBV27	CASRTTGDGYTF	TGTGCCAGCAGGACTACAGGGGATGGCTACACCTTC
NA	TRBJ2-5	TRBD2	TRBV11-3	CASSPGQAGQETQYF	TGTGCCAGCAGCCCAGGACAAGCGGGGCAAGAGACCCAGTACTTC
NA	TRBJ2-3	TRBD1	TRBV19	CASSGDRYTDTQYF	TGTGCCAGTAGTGGGGACAGGTACACAGATACGCAGTATTTT
NA	TRBJ2-7	TRBD2	TRBV11-3	CASSLSVSGTHEQYF	TGTGCCAGCAGCTTAAGTGTTAGCGGGACCCACGAGCAGTACTTC
NA	TRBJ2-6	NA	TRBV19	CASSHITRRAVTGANVLTF	TGTGCCAGTAGTCATATCACCCGCAGGGCGGTGACTGGGGCCAACGTCCTGACTTTC
NA	TRBJ2-7	NA	TRBV6-6	CASSSIDLITYEQYF	TGTGCCAGCAGTTCAATCGACTTAATTACCTACGAGCAGTACTTC
NA	TRBJ1-2	NA	TRBV29-1	CSVAERAYGYTF	TGCAGCGTTGCCGAGAGGGCCTATGGCTACACCTTC
NA	TRBJ1-5	NA	TRBV27	CASLLTFSGNQPQHF	TGTGCCAGCCTTCTCACGTTTAGCGGCAATCAGCCCCAGCATTTT
NA	TRBJ2-1	TRBD2	TRBV5-4	CASSWSRPGLAGAYNEQFF	TGTGCCAGCAGCTGGAGCCGGCCGGGACTAGCGGGGGCATACAATGAGCAGTTCTTC
NA	TRBJ2-7	NA	TRBV20-1	CSASLPSGLGQYF	TGCAGTGCTAGTCTCCCATCGGGGTTGGGGCAGTACTTC
NA	TRBJ2-1	NA	TRBV21-1	CASSKKAGVHLNEQFF	TGTGCCAGCAGCAAAAAAGCGGGCGTCCACCTCAATGAGCAGTTCTTC
NA	TRBJ1-2	TRBD1	TRBV6-6	CASSQDRAYGYTF	TGTGCCAGCAGCCAGGACAGGGCCTATGGCTACACCTTC
NA	TRBJ1-1	TRBD1	TRBV5-6	CASSLVTTGGATEAFF	TGTGCCAGCAGCTTGGTCACGACAGGGGGCGCGACTGAAGCTTTCTTT
NA	TRBJ2-7	NA	TRBV9	CASSVGRRAYEQYF	TGTGCCAGCAGCGTAGGAAGGAGGGCCTACGAGCAGTACTTC
once	TRBJ2-3	TRBD2	TRBV11-3	CASSSWRGGDTDTQYF	TGTGCCAGCAGTTCCTGGCGGGGGGGGGACACAGATACGCAGTATTTT
NA	TRBJ2-6	TRBD1	TRBV2	CASSERTGGSGANVLTF	TGTGCCAGCAGTGAACGGACAGGGGGCTCTGGGGCCAACGTCCTGACTTTC
NA	TRBJ2-2	NA	TRBV10-3	CAITFSGSGELFF	TGTGCCATCACCTTTTCGGGGTCCGGGGAGCTGTTTTTT
NA	TRBJ1-4	TRBD1	TRBV9	CASSVGDSSNEKLFF	TGTGCCAGCAGCGTGGGGGACAGCTCTAATGAAAAACTGTTTTTT
NA	TRBJ1-5	TRBD1	TRBV27	CASRHRGLTNQPQHF	TGTGCCAGCAGACACAGGGGGCTCACCAATCAGCCCCAGCATTTT
NA	TRBJ2-3	NA	TRBV2	CASKDSLVTDTQYF	TGTGCCAGCAAGGACAGCCTGGTCACAGATACGCAGTATTTT
NA	TRBJ1-5	NA	TRBV5-5	CASSLSQSNQPQHF	TGTGCCAGCAGCTTGAGTCAGAGCAATCAGCCCCAGCATTTT